The entry below gives a single T cell receptor (beta chain) sequence along with its context. The authors' processing: Estimated nucleated cell counts came from reference gene primer amplification. Produced via immunoSEQ multiplex PCR; TCRdb's table is partial and in-frame only. V and J calls and clone size come straight from that table; D and trimming were deduced from the DNA. Here the sample spans about 140,000 clones, approximately 86% being singletons. Trimming stripped 0 bases from V and 4 bases from J, with 13 bases between. CDR1 LGHDT and CDR2 YNNKEL come from the germline V gene (reference sequence). This CDR3 comprises 15 residues. The data were obtained in a study of blood T cell repertoires in COVID-19. Study context: Acute and convalescent COVID-19 specimens originated in the United States, Italy and Spain. The cDNA or gDNA used as material had been derived from T cells, B-cell-depleted T cells, or PBMCs.

The origin of this receptor is a human donor in a cohort sampled during active COVID-19. Sequencing used peripheral blood. V and J are TRBV3-1 (or the pseudogene TRBV3-2) and TRBJ2-7; the D gene is possibly TRBD1 (6 bases). CDR3 protein: CASSQEVPRGYEQYF. CDR3 nucleotide sequence: TGTGCCAGCAGCCAAGAGGTGCCCAGGGGATACGAGCAGTACTTC.